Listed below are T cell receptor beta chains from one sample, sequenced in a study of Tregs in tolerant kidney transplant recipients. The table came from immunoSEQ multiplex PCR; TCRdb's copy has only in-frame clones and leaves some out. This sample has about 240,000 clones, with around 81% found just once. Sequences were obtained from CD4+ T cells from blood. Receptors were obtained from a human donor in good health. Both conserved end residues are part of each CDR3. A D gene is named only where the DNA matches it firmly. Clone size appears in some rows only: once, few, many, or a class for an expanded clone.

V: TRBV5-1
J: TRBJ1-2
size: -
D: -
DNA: TGCGCCAGCAGCTTCGAGACCCCTAACTATGGCTACACCTTC
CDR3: CASSFETPNYGYTF

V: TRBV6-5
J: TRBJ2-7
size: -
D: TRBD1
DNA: TGTGCCAGCAGTTCTCGACAGGGGATGGATTCCGAGCAGTACTTC
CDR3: CASSSRQGMDSEQYF

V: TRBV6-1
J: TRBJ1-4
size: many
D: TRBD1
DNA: TGTGCCAGCAGTACAGGACAGGAGAATGAAAAACTGTTTTTT
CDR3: CASSTGQENEKLFF

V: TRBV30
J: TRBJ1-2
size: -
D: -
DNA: TGTGCCTGGAGTGTTGTGCGCGGTATGGTGGGCGGAGAGAGTGGTGGCTACACCTTC
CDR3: CAWSVVRGMVGGESGGYTF

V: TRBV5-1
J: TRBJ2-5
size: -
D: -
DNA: TGCGCCAGCAGCCCAGGATACCAAGAGACCCAGTACTTC
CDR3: CASSPGYQETQYF

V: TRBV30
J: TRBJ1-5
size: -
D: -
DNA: TGTGCCTGGAATCGGGACGGAAGCAATCAGCCCCAGCATTTT
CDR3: CAWNRDGSNQPQHF

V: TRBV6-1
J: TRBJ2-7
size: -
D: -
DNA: TGTGCCAGCAGTGACGCGCGTCTGATTATCGTCGAGCAGTACTTC
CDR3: CASSDARLIIVEQYF

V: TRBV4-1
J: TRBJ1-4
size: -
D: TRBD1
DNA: TGCGCCAGCAGCCACAACCTCCGGGACAGGGTGAAAAAACTGTTTTTT
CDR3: CASSHNLRDRVKKLFF

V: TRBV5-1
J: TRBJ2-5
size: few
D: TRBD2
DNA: TGCGCCAGCAGCACTAGCGGGGGGTTCGGGACCCAGTACTTC
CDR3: CASSTSGGFGTQYF

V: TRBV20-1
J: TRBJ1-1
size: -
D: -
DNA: TGCAGTGCTGGGCTGAACACTGAAGCTTTCTTT
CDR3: CSAGLNTEAFF

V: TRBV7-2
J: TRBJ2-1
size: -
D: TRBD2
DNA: TGTGCCAGCAGCTTAGTAGGGACTAGCGGCGGTTACAATGAGCAGTTCTTC
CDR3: CASSLVGTSGGYNEQFF

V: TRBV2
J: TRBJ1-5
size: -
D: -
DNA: TGTGCCAGCAGTTCGGACAGCCATAGCAATCAGCCCCAGCATTTT
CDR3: CASSSDSHSNQPQHF

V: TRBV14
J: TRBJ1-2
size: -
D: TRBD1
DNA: TGTGCCAGCAGCTCGGGACAGCTCCTCTATGGCTACACCTTC
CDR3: CASSSGQLLYGYTF

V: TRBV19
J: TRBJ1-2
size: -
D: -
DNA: TGTGCCAGTAGTCTTAAAGGGGGGCGCGACTATGGCTACACCTTC
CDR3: CASSLKGGRDYGYTF

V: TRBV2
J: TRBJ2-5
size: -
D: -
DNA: TGTGCCAGCAGTGAAAGTGGGGAGACCCAGTACTTC
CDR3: CASSESGETQYF

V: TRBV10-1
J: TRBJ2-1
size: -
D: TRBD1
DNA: TGCGCCAGCAGCTCTGGGACAGTAGACAATGAGCAGTTCTTC
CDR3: CASSSGTVDNEQFF

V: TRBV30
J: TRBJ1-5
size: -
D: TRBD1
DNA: TGTGCCTGGAGTCCGGGACAGGGGGCCTGGCACAATCAGCCCCAGCATTTT
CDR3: CAWSPGQGAWHNQPQHF

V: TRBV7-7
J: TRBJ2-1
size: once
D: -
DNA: TGTGCCAGCAGCCCGAGTGGCACCTACAATGAGCAGTTCTTC
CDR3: CASSPSGTYNEQFF

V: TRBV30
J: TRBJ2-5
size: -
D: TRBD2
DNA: TGTGCTCGGGGGGCTAGCGGGAGCGGAAGGACCCAGTACTTC
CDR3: CARGASGSGRTQYF

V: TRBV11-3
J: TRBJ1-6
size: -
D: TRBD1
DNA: TGTGCCAGCAGCCTACAGGGGTTTAATTCACCCCTCCACTTT
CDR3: CASSLQGFNSPLHF

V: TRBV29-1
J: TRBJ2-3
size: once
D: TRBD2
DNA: TGCAGCGCAAGGACTAGCGGGAGATCCGTTAGCACAGATACGCAGTATTTT
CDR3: CSARTSGRSVSTDTQYF

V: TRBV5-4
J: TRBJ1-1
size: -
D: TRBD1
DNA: TGTGCCAGCAGGAAACGGGACAGTCCGGAGGACACTGAAGCTTTCTTT
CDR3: CASRKRDSPEDTEAFF

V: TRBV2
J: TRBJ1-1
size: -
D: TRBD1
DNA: TGTGCCAGCAGAAAGGGACAGACGAACACTGAAGCTTTCTTT
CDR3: CASRKGQTNTEAFF

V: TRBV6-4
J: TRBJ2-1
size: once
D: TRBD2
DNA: TGTGCCAGCAGTATACTAGCGGGGGGGCATAATGAGCAGTTCTTC
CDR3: CASSILAGGHNEQFF

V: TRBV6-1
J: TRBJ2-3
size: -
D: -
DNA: TGTGCCAGCAGTACGACTACTAATAGCGGAGATACGCAGTATTTT
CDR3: CASSTTTNSGDTQYF

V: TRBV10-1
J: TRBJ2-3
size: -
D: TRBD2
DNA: TGCGCCAGCAGTGTGTGCCTAGCGGGTTCTAGCACAGATACGCAGTATTTT
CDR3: CASSVCLAGSSTDTQYF

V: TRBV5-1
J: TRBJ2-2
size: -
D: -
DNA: TGCGCCAGCAGCTTGGTTCTACTAACCGGGGAGCTGTTTTTT
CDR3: CASSLVLLTGELFF

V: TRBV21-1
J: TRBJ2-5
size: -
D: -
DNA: TGTGCCAGCAGCAAAGGGGTTGGGGAGACCCAGTACTTC
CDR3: CASSKGVGETQYF

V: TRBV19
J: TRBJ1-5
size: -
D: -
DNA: TGTGCCACCTGGACAGCTAGCAATCAGCCCCAGCATTTT
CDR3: CATWTASNQPQHF

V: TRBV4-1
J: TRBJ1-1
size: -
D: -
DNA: TGCGCCAGCAGCCAAGAGGGGGCGTTAGGGGCGGCAGAAGCTTTCTTT
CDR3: CASSQEGALGAAEAFF

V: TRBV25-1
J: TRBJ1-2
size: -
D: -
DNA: TGTGCCAGCAGTGAATCGTTAGGATATGGGACAAACTATGGCTACACCTTC
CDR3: CASSESLGYGTNYGYTF

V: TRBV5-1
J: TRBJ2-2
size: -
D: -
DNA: TGCGCCACCTCTGACAGGGGACTAAACACCGGGGAGCTGTTTTTT
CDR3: CATSDRGLNTGELFF

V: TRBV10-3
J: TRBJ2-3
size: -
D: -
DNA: TGTGCCATCAGTGAGTCGGGAGGCACAGATACGCAGTATTTT
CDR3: CAISESGGTDTQYF

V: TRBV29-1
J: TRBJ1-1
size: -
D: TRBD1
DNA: TGCAGCGTTGACGGGACAGGGGGCTTTGGCACTGAAGCTTTCTTT
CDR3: CSVDGTGGFGTEAFF

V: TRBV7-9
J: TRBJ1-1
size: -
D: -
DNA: TGTGCCAGCAGCTATGGGGGCCCTAACACTGAAGCTTTCTTT
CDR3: CASSYGGPNTEAFF

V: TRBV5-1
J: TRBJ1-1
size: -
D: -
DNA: TGCGCCAGCAGCTTGGACAGAGGGACTGAAGCTTTCTTT
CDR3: CASSLDRGTEAFF

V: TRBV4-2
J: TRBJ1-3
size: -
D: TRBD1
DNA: TGTGCCAGCAGCCAACCGACAGGGAGTGGAAACACCATATATTTT
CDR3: CASSQPTGSGNTIYF

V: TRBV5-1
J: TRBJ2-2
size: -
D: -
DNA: TGCGCCAGCAGCTTGGGAACAACCGGGGAGCTGTTTTTT
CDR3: CASSLGTTGELFF

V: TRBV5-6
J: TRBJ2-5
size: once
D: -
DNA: TGTGCCAGCAGCAAGCGGTCGTACCAAGAGACCCAGTACTTC
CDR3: CASSKRSYQETQYF

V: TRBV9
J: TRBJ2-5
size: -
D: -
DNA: TGTGCCAGCAGCGTTCTACCCGGGACACCGCAAGAGACCCAGTACTTC
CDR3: CASSVLPGTPQETQYF